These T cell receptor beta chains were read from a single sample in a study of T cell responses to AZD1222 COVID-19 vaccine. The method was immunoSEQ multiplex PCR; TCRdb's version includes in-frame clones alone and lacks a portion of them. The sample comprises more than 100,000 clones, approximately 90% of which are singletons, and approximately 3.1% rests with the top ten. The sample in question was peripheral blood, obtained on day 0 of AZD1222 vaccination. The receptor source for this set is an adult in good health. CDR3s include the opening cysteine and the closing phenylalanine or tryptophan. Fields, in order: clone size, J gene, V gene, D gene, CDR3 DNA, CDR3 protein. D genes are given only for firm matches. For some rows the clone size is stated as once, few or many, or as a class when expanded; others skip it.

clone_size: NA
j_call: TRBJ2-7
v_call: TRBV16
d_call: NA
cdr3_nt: TGTGCCAGCAGCCTCACACAGAGCTCCTACGAGCAGTACTTC
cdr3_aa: CASSLTQSSYEQYF

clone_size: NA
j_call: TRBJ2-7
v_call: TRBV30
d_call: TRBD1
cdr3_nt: TGTGCCTCCCGAAGGGGGACAGGGTTCTACGAGCAGTACTTC
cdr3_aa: CASRRGTGFYEQYF

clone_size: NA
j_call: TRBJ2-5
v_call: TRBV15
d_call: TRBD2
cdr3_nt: TGTGCCACCAGCAGAGGGACTAGCGGGGGGCAGGAGACCCAGTACTTC
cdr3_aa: CATSRGTSGGQETQYF

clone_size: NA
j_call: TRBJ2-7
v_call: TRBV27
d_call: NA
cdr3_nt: TGTGCCAGCAGTTTATGGGGTCCCCCCTACGAGCAGTACTTC
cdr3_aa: CASSLWGPPYEQYF

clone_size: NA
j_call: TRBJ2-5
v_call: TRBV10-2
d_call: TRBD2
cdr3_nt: TGCGCCAGCAGTGAGTCTCTGGGAGGGGAGACCCAGTACTTC
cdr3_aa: CASSESLGGETQYF

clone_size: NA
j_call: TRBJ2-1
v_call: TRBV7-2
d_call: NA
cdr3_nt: TGTGCCAGCAGCTTTAGAGGATCTAACAATGAGCAGTTCTTC
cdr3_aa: CASSFRGSNNEQFF

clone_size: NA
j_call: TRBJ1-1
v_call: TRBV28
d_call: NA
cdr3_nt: TGTGCCACCGGGCCTCTGAACACTGAAGCTTTCTTT
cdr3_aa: CATGPLNTEAFF

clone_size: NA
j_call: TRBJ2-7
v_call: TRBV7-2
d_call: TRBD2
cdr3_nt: TGTGCCAGCAGCCCCTGGACTAGCGGCCCCTACGAGCAGTACTTC
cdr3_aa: CASSPWTSGPYEQYF

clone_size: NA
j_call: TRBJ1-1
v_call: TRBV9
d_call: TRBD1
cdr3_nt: TGTGCCAGCAGCAGTGGACAGGGGGCGGACACTGAAGCTTTCTTT
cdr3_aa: CASSSGQGADTEAFF

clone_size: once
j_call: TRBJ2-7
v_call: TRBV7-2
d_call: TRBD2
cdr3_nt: TGTGCCAGCAGCGCCAGGGGGGCGGGAGGGCCCTACGAGCAGTACTTC
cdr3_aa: CASSARGAGGPYEQYF

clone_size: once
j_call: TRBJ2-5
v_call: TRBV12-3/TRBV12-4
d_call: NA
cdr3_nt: TGTGCCAGCAGTTCGAAAGAGACCCAGTACTTC
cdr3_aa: CASSSKETQYF

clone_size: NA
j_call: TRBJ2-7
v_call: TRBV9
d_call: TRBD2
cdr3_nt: TGTGCCAGCAGCGTAGAGGGCGGGAGAGTCTACGAGCAGTACTTC
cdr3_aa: CASSVEGGRVYEQYF

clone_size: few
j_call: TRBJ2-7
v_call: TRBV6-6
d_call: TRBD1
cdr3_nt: TGTGCCAGCAGTTACCGCCCGGGACAGGGTTACGAGCAGTACTTC
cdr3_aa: CASSYRPGQGYEQYF

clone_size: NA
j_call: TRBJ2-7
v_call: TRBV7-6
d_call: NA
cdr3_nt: TGTGCCAGCAGCTTACAGGGTGCTCGGTACGAGCAGTACTTC
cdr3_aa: CASSLQGARYEQYF

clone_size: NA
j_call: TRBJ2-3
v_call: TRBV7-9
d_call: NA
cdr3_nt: TGTGCCAGCAGCTTAGCGGTCGGAACTAGCACAGATACGCAGTATTTT
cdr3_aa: CASSLAVGTSTDTQYF

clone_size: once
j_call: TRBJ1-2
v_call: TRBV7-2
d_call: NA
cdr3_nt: TGTGCCAGCAGCTCGGGGGGGGCTGTTAACTATGGCTACACCTTC
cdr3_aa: CASSSGGAVNYGYTF

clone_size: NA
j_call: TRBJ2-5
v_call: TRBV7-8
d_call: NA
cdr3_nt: TGTGCCAGCAGCTTAAGTGGCAGGAGCCAAGAGACCCAGTACTTC
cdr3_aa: CASSLSGRSQETQYF

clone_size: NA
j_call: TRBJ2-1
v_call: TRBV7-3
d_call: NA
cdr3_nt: TGTGCCAGCAGCCTCGGGACTCGCTCCTACAATGAGCAGTTCTTC
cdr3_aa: CASSLGTRSYNEQFF

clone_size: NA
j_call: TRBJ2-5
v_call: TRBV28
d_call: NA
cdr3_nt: TGTGCCAGCAGTGCCCCTCCCCAAGAGACCCAGTACTTC
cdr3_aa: CASSAPPQETQYF

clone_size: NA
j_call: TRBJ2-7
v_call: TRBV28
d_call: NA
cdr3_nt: TGTGCCAGCAGTTTTATCAGGGGAATAGGCCACGAGCAGTACTTC
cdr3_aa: CASSFIRGIGHEQYF

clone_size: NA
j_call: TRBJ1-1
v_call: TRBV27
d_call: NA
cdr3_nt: TGTGCCAGCAGTTTAGGGATAGGCGGGGACACTGAAGCTTTCTTT
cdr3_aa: CASSLGIGGDTEAFF

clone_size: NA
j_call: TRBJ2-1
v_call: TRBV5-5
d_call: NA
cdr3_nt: TGTGCCAGCAGCCACAATGAGCAGTTCTTC
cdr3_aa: CASSHNEQFF

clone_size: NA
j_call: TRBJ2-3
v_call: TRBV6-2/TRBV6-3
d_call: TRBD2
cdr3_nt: TGTGCCAGCAGTCCCCCCGGGACTAGAAGAGATACGCAGTATTTT
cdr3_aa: CASSPPGTRRDTQYF

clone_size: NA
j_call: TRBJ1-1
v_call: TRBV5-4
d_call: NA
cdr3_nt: TGTGCCAGCAGCCCAGCAGGGATTCTGACAAACACTGAAGCTTTCTTT
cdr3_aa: CASSPAGILTNTEAFF

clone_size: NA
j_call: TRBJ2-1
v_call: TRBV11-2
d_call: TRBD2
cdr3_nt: TGTGCCAGCAGCTTAGATTTGGCTAGCGGGACTATAAACAATGAGCAGTTCTTC
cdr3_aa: CASSLDLASGTINNEQFF

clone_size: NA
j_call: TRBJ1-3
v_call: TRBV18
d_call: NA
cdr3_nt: TGTGCCAGCTCACCCCCCGAGTCCGGGGCCGGAAACACCATATATTTT
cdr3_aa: CASSPPESGAGNTIYF

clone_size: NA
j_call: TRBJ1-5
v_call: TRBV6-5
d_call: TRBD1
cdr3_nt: TGTGCCAGCAGTTCCGGGACAGGTCAGCCCCAGCATTTT
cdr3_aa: CASSSGTGQPQHF

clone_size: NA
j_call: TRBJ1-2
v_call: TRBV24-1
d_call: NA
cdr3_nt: TGTGCCACCAGTGGAGGGATGGGGAACTATGGCTACACCTTC
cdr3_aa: CATSGGMGNYGYTF

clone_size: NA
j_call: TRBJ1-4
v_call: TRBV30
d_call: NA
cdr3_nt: TGTGCCTGGAGTGGGCCTAATGAAAAACTGTTTTTT
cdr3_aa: CAWSGPNEKLFF

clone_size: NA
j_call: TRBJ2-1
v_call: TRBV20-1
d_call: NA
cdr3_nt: TGCAGTGCTTCGACCAGTGAGCAGTTCTTC
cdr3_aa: CSASTSEQFF

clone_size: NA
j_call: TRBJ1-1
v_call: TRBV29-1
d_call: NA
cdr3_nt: TGCAGCGTTGCCGTTATGAACACTGAAGCTTTCTTT
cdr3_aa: CSVAVMNTEAFF

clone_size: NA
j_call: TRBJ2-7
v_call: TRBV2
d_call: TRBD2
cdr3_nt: TGTGCCAGCAGTGAAGTGTCGCTAGCGGGCACCTACGAGCAGTACTTC
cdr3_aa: CASSEVSLAGTYEQYF

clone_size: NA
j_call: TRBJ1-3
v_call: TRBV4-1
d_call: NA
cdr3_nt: TGCGCCAGCAGCACGACTTCAGGAAACACCATATATTTT
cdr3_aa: CASSTTSGNTIYF

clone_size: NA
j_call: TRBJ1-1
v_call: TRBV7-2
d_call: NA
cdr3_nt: TGTGCCAGCAGCTCCCAAACGCGTGAAGCTTTCTTT
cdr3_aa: CASSSQTREAFF

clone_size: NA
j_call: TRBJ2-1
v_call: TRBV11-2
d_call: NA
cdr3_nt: TGTGCCAGCAGCCTAAGGCCCCCCTGGGAAGGGGTTGTCGGTGAGCAGTTCTTC
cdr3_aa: CASSLRPPWEGVVGEQFF